The source of this TCR beta chain is a study of ipilimumab plus nivolumab after autologous stem cell transplantation. Turning to the study itself: Both relapsed and primary refractory DLBCL were included. Study-wide results and limits: Per the authors, repertoire, Treg and microbiota data justify further study.

The table came from immunoSEQ multiplex PCR; TCRdb's copy has only in-frame clones and leaves some out. Of roughly 25,000 clones in the sample, around 84% were seen once. Checkpoint therapy with ipilimumab 1 mg/kg began 14 to 28 days after transplant. With respect to this clone: The antigen is undetermined.

The germline V gene has CDR1 LNHNV and CDR2 YYDKDF (reference sequence). This CDR3 contains 12 residues. Trimming took 0 bases from V and 5 from J, leaving 2 bases between them. The V gene is TRBV15, the J gene TRBJ1-5; D unresolved. The sample here was PBMCs, taken in a trial of ipilimumab plus nivolumab as post-transplant consolidation. The sequence came from a male donor with diffuse large B-cell lymphoma. Written as DNA, the CDR3 is TGTGCCACCAGCAGAGATTATCAGCCCCAGCATTTT. Its translation is CATSRDYQPQHF. The full variable domain, rest sourced from reference TRBV15 and TRBJ1-5, is DAMVIQNPRYQVTQFGKPVTLSCSQTLNHNVMYWYQQKSSQAPKLLFHYYDKDFNNEADTPDNFQSRRPNTSFCFLDIRSPGLGDTAMYLCATSRDYQPQHFGDGTRLSIL.